This T cell receptor beta chain was observed in a study of cytotoxic CD8 clonotypes in ibrutinib-treated CLL. Study background: Per sample, productive templates averaged approximately 260,000 and productive rearrangements averaged around 94,000.

Repertoires were generated with immunoSEQ multiplex PCR, while TCRdb's copy carries only in-frame clones and drops some. The sample lists about 250,000 clones, around 70% occurring once. Study results and limitations: Contraction or stability on treatment characterized the public clonotypes, which were uncommon. Elevated clonality accompanied ibrutinib response, with a return toward baseline values at progression.

On this clone: Its antigen is as yet unknown.

The source is a human donor with chronic lymphocytic leukemia. Sequencing was performed on PBMCs, taken after 24 months of ibrutinib treatment.

Here the CDR3 DNA reads TGTGCCAGCAGTGTATCGAGCGGGAGCTCCTACGAGCAGTACTTC. This gives the protein CASSVSSGSSYEQYF. This sequence joins TRBV2 and TRBJ2-7; TRBD2 agrees at 8 bases. This CDR3 contains 15 residues. Per germline, CDR1 SNHLY and CDR2 FYNNEI. The junction had 5 bases not matched to a gene; V was cut back by 4 bases and J by 0 bases. Based on the CDR3 plus reference TRBV2 and TRBJ2-7, the full variable domain is EPEVTQTPSHQVTQMGQEVILRCVPISNHLYFYWYRQILGQKVEFLVSFYNNEISEKSEIFDDQFSVERPDGSNFTLKIRSTKLEDSAMYFCASSVSSGSSYEQYFGPGTRLTVT.